Given below is one T cell receptor (beta chain) in context. Its specificity is not known. This CDR3 contains 17 residues. Germline assignment: CDR1 SGHTS and CDR2 YDEGEE. V lost 4 bases to trimming and J lost 0 bases; unmatched junction nucleotides: 5. This specimen comes from a study of radiotherapy plus CTLA-4 blockade in lung cancer. Background on the study: Objective responses arose in 18% of patients, and 31% experienced disease control.

Data came from immunoSEQ multiplex PCR; TCRdb stores just in-frame clones and leaves some out. The sample consists of more than 55,000 clones, 77% of them appearing once. The study treated chemo-refractory metastatic non-small-cell lung cancer patients with focal radiation plus ipilimumab CTLA-4 blockade. Study results and limitations: An expansion of tumor-derived TCR clones occurred in blood after radiotherapy plus ipilimumab. Per reports, early blood T cell clone dynamics, plus interferon-beta, forecast response most strongly.

The sample in question was peripheral blood, obtained from a patient treated with radiotherapy plus ipilimumab. The receptor was derived from a human donor with non-small cell lung cancer who had a partial response to radiotherapy plus ipilimumab. V usage is TRBV5-8 and J usage is TRBJ2-1; 12 bases are a match to TRBD2. CDR3 sequence (DNA): TGTGCCAGCAGCCACCTAGCGGGGGGGAGCTCCTACAATGAGCAGTTCTTC. Amino acids: CASSHLAGGSSYNEQFF.